Following are 18 T cell receptor beta chains from one sample sequenced in a study of T cells after yellow fever vaccination. TCRdb re-called the 5' RACE reads through MiXCR, storing one row per CDR3 protein. Found here are a few hundred thousand distinct CDR3 sequences, about a sixth of them singletons; the top ten hold roughly 17%. The material was PBMCs, obtained around 5 days after the first yellow fever vaccination. The receptor source for this set is a man aged 18 to 29 who received the YFV17D yellow fever vaccine.

This clonotype appeared many times. The chain links TRBV4-1 to TRBJ1-5; no clear D. There are 15 residues in the CDR3. Between the trimmed V and J ends, which lost 5 bases and 0 bases, there was a span of 11 bases. Germline values: CDR1 MGHRA, CDR2 YSYEKL. Here the CDR3 reads CASSERHVSNQPQHF. In DNA form, the CDR3 reads TGCGCCAGCAGCGAGCGACACGTTAGCAATCAGCCCCAGCATTTT.

The V call is TRBV9, the J call TRBJ2-3; no definite D call. CDR3 length: 16 amino acids. Trimming cost V 0 bases and J 6 bases, with 17 bases left between them. Germline V gives CDR1 SGDLS, CDR2 YYNGEE. The DNA for the CDR3 is TGTGCCAGCAGCGTAGGGGTGGACCCGGTCACGGATACGCAGTATTTT. Translated: CASSVGVDPVTDTQYF.

The rearrangement links TRBV27 to TRBJ2-7; D remains ambiguous. Looked up from germline, CDR1 is MNHEY and CDR2 is SMNVEV (reference sequence). The V end was cut by 4 bases, the J end by 1 base, with 11 bases between. CDR3 length: 14 residues. The CDR3 coding sequence is TGTGCCAGCAGTTATGGCGCCGGATCCTACGAGCAGTACTTC. Residues: CASSYGAGSYEQYF.

V is TRBV7-2 and J is TRBJ1-1, with no clear D. The germline V and J ends were trimmed by 5 bases and 1 base, with 8 bases remaining between them. Germline lookup yields CDR1 SGHTA and CDR2 FQGNSA. This CDR3 is 13 amino acids long. The CDR3 DNA reads as TGTGCCAGCAGCAACCACCCGAACACTGAAGCTTTCTTT. It translates to CASSNHPNTEAFF.

This clonotype showed up just a few times. The chain uses TRBV9 and TRBJ1-1; no firm D call. The CDR3 length is 15 residues. The germline CDR1 and CDR2 sequences are SGDLS and YYNGEE. V lost 3 bases to trimming and J lost 1 base, with 13 bases between them. CDR3 DNA sequence: TGTGCCAGCAGCGGACGAACCGGCGGGAACACTGAAGCTTTCTTT. It translates to CASSGRTGGNTEAFF.

J is TRBJ1-2 and V is TRBV4-3, with TRBD1 identical over 9 bases. With 0 bases clipped from V and 4 bases from J, the junction kept 9 bases outside the gene matches. CDR1 is LGHNA and CDR2 is YSLEER in the germline V gene. The CDR3 covers 17 residues. The CDR3 loop is CASSQDQGTGNIYGYTF. The CDR3, as DNA: TGCGCCAGCAGCCAAGATCAGGGGACAGGGAACATCTATGGCTACACCTTC.

The chain carries TRBV20-1 and TRBJ2-3; 9 bases align to TRBD1. In germline, CDR1 is DFQATT, CDR2 SNEGSKA (reference sequence). The J segment lost 3 bases and the V segment lost 1 base, leaving 8 bases of the junction unmatched. This CDR3 is built from 16 residues. The CDR3 sequence: CSARGIVGQGTDTQYF. CDR3 coding DNA: TGCAGTGCTAGAGGAATTGTGGGACAGGGAACAGATACGCAGTATTTT.

This chain joins TRBV27 and TRBJ1-5; D gene uncertain. CDR3 length: 15 residues. Germline V gives CDR1 MNHEY, CDR2 SMNVEV (reference sequence). The V end lost 3 bases, the J end lost 0 bases, and 9 bases lay between the germline ends. DNA of the CDR3: TGTGCCAGCAGTTTTAGGTTGCCTAGCAATCAGCCCCAGCATTTT. This translates into CASSFRLPSNQPQHF.

V is TRBV6-2 or TRBV6-3 and J is TRBJ1-5, with 10 bases that match TRBD1. V lost 5 bases, J lost 2 bases, and 12 bases stayed unmatched. CDR1 is MNHEY, CDR2 SVGEGT, per germline. CDR3 length: 18 amino acids. This CDR3 reads CASSGVGTGVIGNQPQHF. The CDR3 bases are TGTGCCAGCAGTGGTGTCGGGACAGGGGTAATCGGCAATCAGCCCCAGCATTTT.

DNA of the CDR3: TGTTCTACCGGGGCAGGGGGACCGCCAGCCAAAAACATTCAGTACTTC. This gives the protein CSTGAGGPPAKNIQYF. V usage is TRBV7-9 and J usage is TRBJ2-4, with TRBD1 matching over 7 bases. CDR1 SEHNR and CDR2 FQNEAQ come from the germline V gene (reference sequence). The CDR3 runs 16 residues. The whole variable domain, filled in from reference TRBV7-9 and TRBJ2-4, reads DTGVSQNPRHKITKRGQNVTFRCDPISEHNRLYWYRQTLGQGPEFLTYFQNEAQLEKSRLLSDRFSAERPKGSFSTLEIQRTEQGDSAMYLCSTGAGGPPAKNIQYFGAGTRLSVL.

This clonotype was observed a few times. CDR3 DNA sequence: TGTGCCAGCAGCTCCGCGACAGACCTCTCTAAAAACACCATATATTTT. The encoded protein is CASSSATDLSKNTIYF. This rearrangement joins TRBV5-4 to TRBJ1-3; perhaps TRBD1 as D (5 bases). Trimming took off 3 bases at V and 6 bases at J, with 19 bases between the two ends. The CDR3 contains 16 residues. Looked up from germline, CDR1 is SGHNT and CDR2 is YYREEE (reference sequence).

The chain couples TRBV7-2 to TRBJ2-1; 11 bases fit TRBD2. From germline, CDR1 is SGHTA and CDR2 FQGNSA. V gave up 6 bases and J gave up 4 bases; unmatched junction bases: 8. The CDR3 covers 16 residues. Here the CDR3 reads CASRLSGTSGYNEQFF. The DNA of the CDR3 is TGTGCCAGCAGATTATCCGGGACTAGCGGTTACAATGAGCAGTTCTTC.

There are a few counts of this clonotype. The chain uses TRBV6-1 and TRBJ2-1, with D perhaps matching TRBD2 (7 bases). This CDR3 comprises 16 residues. Germline values: CDR1 MNHNS, CDR2 SASEGT. Trimming shortened V by 5 bases and J by 1 base, and 15 bases separated the two germline ends. The CDR3 protein is CASSPAGADSYNEQFF. DNA for the CDR3: TGTGCCAGCAGTCCCGCGGGGGCCGATTCCTACAATGAGCAGTTCTTC.

The V call is TRBV7-3, the J call TRBJ2-2; 8 bases are shared with TRBD2. CDR1 is SGHTA, CDR2 FQGTGA, per germline. V gave up 5 bases and J gave up 3 bases; unmatched junction bases: 8. CDR3 length: 16 residues. In DNA form, the CDR3 reads TGTGCCAGCAGCCCGGGGGGGGGCGGATACACCGGGGAGCTGTTTTTT. It encodes CASSPGGGGYTGELFF.

This clonotype was picked up a small number of times. The chain has TRBV5-1 and TRBJ2-7; D tentatively fits TRBD1 or TRBD2 (7 bases each). The V and J ends lost 3 bases and 4 bases respectively, with 14 bases between them. CDR3 size: 14 residues. Looked up from germline, CDR1 is SGHRS and CDR2 is YFSETQ. CDR3 DNA: TGCGCCAGCAGCTCCGGGGGGACAGAATACGAGCAGTACGTC. Its protein product is CASSSGGTEYEQYV.

This clonotype was seen a handful of times. This chain connects TRBV20-1 to TRBJ2-7; D perhaps matches TRBD1 (7 bases). V dropped 6 bases and J dropped 3 bases, with 21 bases sitting between them. From germline, CDR1 is DFQATT and CDR2 SNEGSKA (reference sequence). This CDR3 is 15 amino acids long. The CDR3 here is CSAQGFRGDNYEQYV. In DNA form, the CDR3 reads TGCAGTGCGCAAGGTTTCAGGGGGGATAACTACGAGCAGTACGTC.

This clonotype appeared a single time. The V call is TRBV7-9, the J call TRBJ1-2; D remains unclear. The germline V gene has CDR1 SEHNR and CDR2 FQNEAQ (reference sequence). The V end lost 0 bases, the J end lost 4 bases, and 12 bases lay between the germline ends. The CDR3 is 15 amino acids. CDR3 in DNA: TGTGCCAGCAGCTTAGCGTCCTCCAATTTCTATGGCTACACCTTC. It specifies CASSLASSNFYGYTF.

This clonotype was observed at least ten times. The CDR3 loop is CASSYTGGPYEQYF. Here the CDR3 DNA reads TGCGCCAGCAGCTACACAGGGGGACCGTACGAGCAGTACTTC. This chain joins TRBV5-1 and TRBJ2-7; TRBD1 matches at 8 bases. In germline, CDR1 is SGHRS, CDR2 YFSETQ. Unmatched junction bases numbered 6, after V lost 3 bases and J lost 4 bases. The CDR3 is 14 residues long. Variable domain in full (rest from reference TRBV5-1 and TRBJ2-7): KAGVTQTPRYLIKTRGQQVTLSCSPISGHRSVSWYQQTPGQGLQFLFEYFSETQRNKGNFPGRFSGRQFSNSRSEMNVSTLELGDSALYLCASSYTGGPYEQYFGPGTRLTVT.